One T cell receptor (beta chain) is described in this entry. PCR involved 60 Vbeta and 13 Jbeta primers. Clones were sequenced by immunoSEQ multiplex PCR, and TCRdb holds only the in-frame ones, with some missing. The sample records about 96,000 clones, around 79% being singletons. This CDR3 is 15 amino acids long. The germline gives CDR1 KGHSH, CDR2 LQKENI. V shed 4 bases and J shed 1 base, with 13 bases lying between them. The data were taken from a study of cytomegalovirus exposure and HLA in healthy donors. Material: PBMCs. The V gene is TRBV18, the J gene TRBJ2-5, with D tentatively TRBD1 (6 bases). The TCR sequence derives from a female donor in good health and CMV-seropositive. CDR3 sequence: CASSLWNRAQETQYF. The CDR3 DNA is TGTGCCAGCTCACTTTGGAACAGGGCCCAAGAGACCCAGTACTTC.